The sample holds one count of the clone carrying this T cell receptor (beta chain). Its antigen is undetermined. CDR1 KGHDR and CDR2 SFDVKD come from the germline V gene. V lost 4 bases, J lost 0 bases, and 13 bases lay in between. This CDR3 spans 16 amino acids. This entry comes from a study of vaccination effects on CD4 cells after COVID-19. Study at large: Using viral peptide pools, the ViraFEST assay grew out antigen-specific CD4+ T cells prior to sequencing. Cultures used approximately 2 million PBMC per well, 9.5 to 10 IU/ml IL-2 and about 10 ug/ml peptides.

Study-wide points: Marked clonal contraction of infection- and vaccine-induced clones was seen late after vaccination.

Assay: immunoSEQ multiplex PCR; the TCRdb copy retains only in-frame clones and omits some. Among over 45,000 clones listed, just over 70% were seen once. When ten to eleven days of culture had elapsed, CD4+ T cells were isolated. It was two doses of either the BNT162b2 or mRNA-1273 vaccine that participants received. Cultures got half-medium changes with IL-2 on days 3 and 7. Source: CD4+ T cells from PBMCs cultured without peptide, taken after COVID-19 vaccination. The TCR sequence derives from a human donor who received a COVID-19 vaccine. The chain employs TRBV24-1 and TRBJ2-3, with D tentatively TRBD1 (5 bases). The CDR3 region is CATSDPTVTSTDTQYF. CDR3 nucleotide sequence: TGTGCCACCAGTGACCCGACAGTCACTAGCACAGATACGCAGTATTTT.